This T cell receptor (beta chain) comes out of a study of T cell responses to AZD1222 COVID-19 vaccine. Details on this clone: Antigen: not known.

Between the trimmed V and J ends, which lost 0 bases and 7 bases, there was a span of 15 bases. The CDR3 is made up of 15 amino acids. The germline gives CDR1 LGHNA, CDR2 YNFKEQ. Libraries were prepared by immunoSEQ multiplex PCR; TCRdb keeps only in-frame clonotypes and omits some of them. The table includes roughly 120,000 clones, more than 80% detected once. Study-level points and caveats: Unmutated regions of variants are reportedly targeted by nearly half of spike-specific TCRs. Sampling captured repertoires only after the peak T cell response. There were vaccine-associated CD4 TCRs across spike, dominant at 160-218 and 743-854. The study found Spike-specific TCR breadth and depth rose after two AZD1222 doses.

The V gene is TRBV4-2, the J gene TRBJ1-2; a weak D match, TRBD1 (6 bases). This TCR was sampled from an adult who received the AZD1222 COVID-19 vaccine. This sample comprised peripheral blood, obtained 28 days after the second AZD1222 dose. CDR3 in DNA: TGTGCCAGCAGCCAAGATATCTCAACAGGGTCTGGCTACACCTTC. It translates to CASSQDISTGSGYTF.